This entry lists 9 T cell receptor beta chains sequenced from one sample in a study of identical twins. TCRdb redid the calling of the 5' RACE reads with MiXCR, one entry per CDR3 protein. The sample has 1.5 million or so distinct CDR3 sequences, about 31% seen once. Sequenced: cord blood. The receptors were gathered from a newborn girl in good health.

The V call is TRBV7-2, the J call TRBJ2-5, with 13 nucleotides matching TRBD2. CDR3 length equals 16 residues. Germline V gene sequence: CDR1 SGHTA, CDR2 FQGNSA. Trimming took 6 bases from V and 2 from J; bases not matched to a gene: 6. The CDR3 region has the DNA TGTGCCAGCAGTCTTACTAGCGGGAGGGAACAAGAGACCCAGTACTTC. Amino acids: CASSLTSGREQETQYF.

The chain carries TRBV20-1 and TRBJ2-3; 10 bases match TRBD2. The V gene end was trimmed by 3 bases and the J gene end by 3 bases; junction bases not matched to a gene: 6. The CDR3 runs to 15 residues. Germline V gene data show CDR1 as DFQATT and CDR2 as SNEGSKA (reference sequence). The CDR3 DNA follows: TGCAGTGCTAGGCTGGAGCGGGAGGGAACAGATACGCAGTATTTT. It codes for CSARLEREGTDTQYF.

This rearrangement joins TRBV3-1 to TRBJ2-3; 9 positions match TRBD2. Germline V gives CDR1 LGHDT, CDR2 YNNKEL (reference sequence). CDR3 size: 18 residues. The trim removed 0 bases at V and 5 bases at J, leaving 12 bases unmatched. CDR3 in amino acids: CASSQDPSIAGAGDTQYF. Here the CDR3 DNA reads TGTGCCAGCAGCCAAGATCCGTCGATAGCGGGAGCGGGAGATACGCAGTATTTT.

CDR3 protein: CASSWTGELSGANVLTF. CDR3 nucleotide sequence: TGTGCCAGCAGTTGGACAGGGGAGCTCTCTGGGGCCAACGTCCTGACTTTC. The chain uses TRBV6-5 and TRBJ2-6; 9 positions match TRBD1. This CDR3 has 17 residues. With 4 bases clipped from V and 0 bases from J, the junction kept 4 bases outside the gene matches. Germline V gives CDR1 MNHEY, CDR2 SVGAGI.

This clonotype was seen a few times. The genes are TRBV6-5 and TRBJ2-4; D perhaps matches TRBD1 (6 bases). The DNA matches TRBJ2-7 better at its end, which makes the J call doubtful. This CDR3 comprises 15 residues. Germline assignment: CDR1 MNHEY and CDR2 SVGAGI. CDR3 loop: CASSPGQFVWDEQYF. As DNA, the CDR3 is TGTGCCAGCAGCCCCGGACAGTTCGTTTGGGACGAGCAGTACTTC.

Points on this clonotype: With a much larger clone just one base away, this may be a read error. The J gene is TRBJ2-1, the V gene TRBV14; the match to TRBD2 covers 11 bases. This CDR3 spans 16 amino acids. Germline V gene lookup returns CDR1 SGHDN and CDR2 FVKESK. The DNA for the CDR3 is TGTGCCGGCAGCCAAGAGGGACTAGCGGCCTACAATGAGCAGTTCTTC. Translated, it gives CAGSQEGLAAYNEQFF.

The chain joins TRBV5-1 to TRBJ2-4; a possible D gene is TRBD2 (6 bases). Trimming cost V 4 bases and J 2 bases, with 13 bases left between them. This CDR3 has 15 amino acids. Germline lookup yields CDR1 SGHRS and CDR2 YFSETQ. CDR3 nucleotide sequence: TGCGCCAGCAGCGATACTACTAGCACCAAAAACATTCAGTACTTC. It yields the protein CASSDTTSTKNIQYF. Combining the CDR3 with reference TRBV5-1 and TRBJ2-4 gives the whole variable domain KAGVTQTPRYLIKTRGQQVTLSCSPISGHRSVSWYQQTPGQGLQFLFEYFSETQRNKGNFPGRFSGRQFSNSRSEMNVSTLELGDSALYLCASSDTTSTKNIQYFGAGTRLSVL.

This clonotype showed up just a few times. The chain links TRBV28 to TRBJ2-6; D is undetermined. Germline-derived CDR1 and CDR2 are MDHEN and SYDVKM. This CDR3 has 14 amino acids. V lost 7 bases and J lost 0, with 7 bases in between. CDR3 amino acids: CASTRASGANVLTF. In DNA, the CDR3 is TGTGCCAGCACCAGAGCCTCTGGGGCCAACGTCCTGACTTTC.

This clonotype showed up just a few times. The chain joins TRBV13 to TRBJ2-5; D is possibly TRBD1 (6 bases). CDR1 is PRHDT and CDR2 is FYEKMQ in the germline V gene (reference sequence). Trimming removed 3 bases from V and 0 bases from J, with 8 bases in between. This CDR3 is built from 14 residues. CDR3 coding DNA: TGTGCCAGCAGCTTGTACAGGGACCAAGAGACCCAGTACTTC. Translating it yields CASSLYRDQETQYF.